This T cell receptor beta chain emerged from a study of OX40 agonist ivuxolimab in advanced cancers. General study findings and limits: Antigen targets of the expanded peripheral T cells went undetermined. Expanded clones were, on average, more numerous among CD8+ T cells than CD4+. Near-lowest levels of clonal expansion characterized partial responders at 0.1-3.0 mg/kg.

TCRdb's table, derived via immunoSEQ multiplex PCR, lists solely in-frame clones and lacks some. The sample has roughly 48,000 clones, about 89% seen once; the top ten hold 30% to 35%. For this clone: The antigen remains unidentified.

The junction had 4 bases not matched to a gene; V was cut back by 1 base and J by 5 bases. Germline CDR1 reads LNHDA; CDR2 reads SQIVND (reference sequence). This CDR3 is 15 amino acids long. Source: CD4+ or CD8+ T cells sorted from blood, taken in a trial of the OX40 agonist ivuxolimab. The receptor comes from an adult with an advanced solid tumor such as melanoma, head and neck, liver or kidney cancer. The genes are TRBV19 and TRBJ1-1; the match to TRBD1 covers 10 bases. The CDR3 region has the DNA TGTGCCAGTAGTATAGGACAGGGGGCTTTTACTGAAGCTTTCTTT. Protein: CASSIGQGAFTEAFF.